The 32 T cell receptor beta chains reported below all come from one sample, sequenced in a study of tumor and adjacent non-tumor tissue in lung cancer. RNA was extracted from bulk tissue without any cell sorting. Distant lung tissue was collected more than 3 cm away from the tumor edge. A modified ARM-PCR protocol with three rounds of nested PCR amplified TCRbeta. TCRdb passed the multiplex PCR reads through MiXCR, listing each CDR3 protein once. Here the sample spans 55,000 to 65,000 distinct CDR3 sequences, around two thirds being singletons. The sample taken for sequencing was distant non-tumor lung tissue. These receptors came from a man between 70 and 80 years old with non-small cell lung cancer.

Points on this clonotype: This may stem from a read error, because a much larger clone lies one nucleotide away. V and J are TRBV29-1 and TRBJ2-7; D unclear. Germline CDR1 is SQVTM and CDR2 is ANQGSEA. There are 13 residues in the CDR3. V was shortened by 4 bases and J by 0 bases, with 10 bases between the two germline ends. The CDR3 sequence: CSVASPSSYEQYF. The CDR3 region has the DNA TGCAGCGTTGCATCTCCGAGCTCCTACGAGCAGTACTTC.

The chain recombines TRBV28 with TRBJ2-2; D call uncertain. Germline V gives CDR1 MDHEN, CDR2 SYDVKM. V shed 7 bases and J shed 6 bases, with 3 bases lying between them. The length of the CDR3 is 10 residues. The chain's CDR3 is CASTSGELFF. The CDR3 DNA reads TGTGCCAGCACGTCCGGGGAGCTGTTTTTT.

This clonotype has only a few counts. This clone may be a read error of a much larger clone one base away. This CDR3 is CASSTTAAQYF. In DNA form, the CDR3 reads TGTGCCAGCAGCACTACCGCAGCGCAGTATTTT. The chain has TRBV12-3 or TRBV12-4 and TRBJ2-3; no clear D gene. V lost 6 bases to trimming and J lost 10 bases, with 11 bases between them. The CDR3 runs 11 residues.

Comment on this clonotype: No conserved phenylalanine or tryptophan ends this CDR3, so it is likely a read error. The V gene is TRBV6-1, the J gene TRBJ1-3; 7 positions match TRBD1. Germline CDR1 is MNHNS and CDR2 is SASEGT. The junction had 13 bases not matched to a gene; V was cut back by 11 bases and J by 6 bases. There are 14 residues in the CDR3. The CDR3, as DNA: TGTGCCTGCATTTTCGGGACAGACGTAAACACCATATATTCT. This codes for CACIFGTDVNTIYS.

The V and J genes are TRBV12-3 or TRBV12-4 and TRBJ2-3; maybe TRBD1 (6 bases). V lost 6 bases and J 5 bases, leaving 15 bases between the germline ends. This CDR3 has 14 amino acids. This chain's CDR3 is CASSGAGDEDTQYF. The CDR3 DNA follows: TGTGCCAGCAGCGGGGCAGGGGATGAAGATACGCAGTATTTT.

V is TRBV12-3 or TRBV12-4 and J is TRBJ2-2, with 9 bases lining up with TRBD1. The V gene end was trimmed by 3 bases and the J gene end by 0 bases; junction bases not matched to a gene: 5. The CDR3 totals 17 residues. The CDR3 loop is CASSFRTGASNTGELFF. CDR3 nucleotides: TGTGCCAGCAGTTTTCGGACAGGGGCCTCGAACACCGGGGAGCTGTTTTTT.

Concerning this clonotype: A clone one base away is much larger, so this may be a read error. The rearrangement links TRBV6-5 to TRBJ2-7; D may be TRBD2 (7 bases). The germline CDR1 and CDR2 sequences are MNHEY and SVGAGI. CDR3 length: 17 amino acids. V gave up 0 bases and J gave up 6 bases, with 21 bases separating them. The CDR3 is CASSYSIAASGGSEQYF. The CDR3 coding sequence is TGTGCCAGCAGTTACTCGATTGCGGCGTCGGGGGGCTCCGAGCAGTACTTC.

A single count supports this clonotype. A much larger clone differs by one base, so this may be a read error. This chain links TRBV5-6 with TRBJ2-5, with D perhaps TRBD1 (6 bases). The CDR3 has 14 residues. Germline lookup yields CDR1 SGHDT and CDR2 YYEEEE. CDR3: CASSLVRAGEIQYF. The CDR3 DNA reads TGTGCCAGCAGCTTGGTCCGGGCAGGGGAGATCCAGTACTTC.

In the case of this clonotype: One end of the junction varies from germline; a read error may be responsible. The rearrangement uses TRBV29-1 and TRBJ1-1; D gene unclear. The germline gives CDR1 SQVTM, CDR2 ANQGSEA. This CDR3 is 12 amino acids long. The CDR3 region has the DNA TGCAACGTTGTGATGTTGAACACTGAAGTTTTCTTT. Residues: CNVVMLNTEVFF.

This clonotype appeared a single time. Germline is not matched at one junction end, which may reflect a read error. The CDR3 region is CGVDIVTGGSSNQPQHF. DNA of the CDR3: TGCGGCGTAGACATCGTGACAGGGGGTTCAAGCAATCAGCCCCAGCATTTT. The rearrangement links TRBV29-1 to TRBJ1-5, with 9 nucleotides matching TRBD1. The CDR3 runs to 17 residues. CDR1 is SQVTM, CDR2 ANQGSEA, per germline.

Notes on this clonotype: The junction departs from germline at one end; a sequencing error may be responsible. The chain joins TRBV10-3 to TRBJ2-3; TRBD1 matches at 9 bases. The CDR3 spans 14 residues. From germline, CDR1 is ENHRY and CDR2 SYGVKD. The CDR3 here is CTIRIQGALNTQYF. The CDR3 DNA sequence: TGTACCATCAGAATACAGGGGGCGTTGAATACGCAGTATTTT.

With regard to this clonotype: The junction departs from germline at one end; a sequencing error may be responsible. Here the CDR3 reads CTSSLGDRDQETQYF. The CDR3 bases are TGTACCAGCAGTTTAGGGGACAGGGATCAAGAGACCCAGTACTTC. The rearrangement uses TRBV11-2 and TRBJ2-5, with 9 nucleotides matching TRBD1. The CDR3 totals 15 residues. The germline CDR1 and CDR2 sequences are SGHAT and FQNNGV.

Notes on this clonotype: At one of its ends the junction is not consistent with the germline gene, which may arise from a read error. V and J are TRBV4-1 and TRBJ2-5; the D is unclear. The CDR3 is made up of 14 amino acids. CDR1 MGHRA and CDR2 YSYEKL come from the germline V gene. CDR3 amino acids: CDSSQGAGQETQYF. In DNA, the CDR3 is TGCGACAGCAGCCAAGGTGCCGGCCAAGAGACTCAGTACTTC.

This clonotype has more than one count but fewer than ten. The V and J genes are TRBV7-9 and TRBJ2-1, with a possible D match to TRBD1 (7 bases). The CDR3 consists of 13 residues. V lost 5 bases to trimming and J lost 6 bases, with 11 bases between them. The V gene's germline CDR1 is SEHNR and CDR2 FQNEAQ (reference sequence). CDR3 sequence: CASSEQGGNEQFF. The DNA for the CDR3 is TGTGCCAGCAGCGAGCAGGGGGGCAATGAGCAGTTCTTC.

A remark on this clonotype: At one end, the junction sequence differs from germline, possibly due to a read error. The J gene is TRBJ1-1, the V gene TRBV28, with D hard to call. Per germline, CDR1 MDHEN and CDR2 SYDVKM. This CDR3 has 13 residues. The CDR3 nucleotides are TGTGCCAGCACGACAACCATGAACACTGAAGCATTCTTT. Protein sequence: CASTTTMNTEAFF.

A word on this clonotype: A junction end diverges from the germline sequence, so it may reflect a read error. The genes are TRBV6-5 and TRBJ2-3; D might be TRBD2 (6 bases). Germline V CDR1 and CDR2: MNHEY, SVGAGI. The CDR3 has 16 amino acids. The chain's CDR3 is CASSRRVDRFTDTQNF. The CDR3 coding sequence is TGTGCCAGCAGCCGGAGGGTGGACCGTTTCACAGATACACAGAATTTT.

This clonotype was observed a few times. Possible read error: a much larger clone is one base away. Written as DNA, the CDR3 is TGTGCCAGCAGTTTAGCGCAACTAGTGGGAGGGGAGACCCAGTACTTC. Translated: CASSLAQLVGGETQYF. The chain recombines TRBV12-3 or TRBV12-4 with TRBJ2-5; TRBD2 aligns across 7 bases. The ends lost 0 bases at V and 5 bases at J; junction bases unmatched: 9. The length of the CDR3 is 16 residues.

With respect to this clonotype: An end of the junction does not agree with germline; a read error may underlie this. V gene TRBV12-3 or TRBV12-4 combines with J gene TRBJ2-5; D not resolved. The CDR3 runs 13 residues. In nucleotides, the CDR3 is TGTACCAGTAGTTTTGTTCGGTTAGAGACTCAGTACTTC. It yields the protein CTSSFVRLETQYF.

Regarding this clonotype: At one of its ends the junction is not consistent with the germline gene, which may arise from a read error. J is TRBJ1-5 and V is TRBV4-2; D may be TRBD1 (5 bases). Germline values: CDR1 LGHNA, CDR2 YNFKEQ. The CDR3 is 17 amino acids. The CDR3 here is CASSQADSSYSNQPKHF. CDR3 nucleotides: TGTGCCAGCAGCCAAGCCGACAGTTCTTATAGCAATCAGCCCAAGCATTTT.

This clonotype was detected a few times. This sequence joins TRBV5-1 and TRBJ2-7; TRBD1 matches 8 bases. The CDR3 is made up of 14 amino acids. The J segment lost 2 bases and the V segment lost 0 bases, leaving 1 base of the junction unmatched. CDR1 SGHRS and CDR2 YFSETQ come from the germline V gene. The CDR3 DNA sequence: TGCGCCAGCAGCTTGGGACAGGGGCCCTACGAGCAGTACTTC. Translation: CASSLGQGPYEQYF.

The chain carries TRBV7-9 and TRBJ2-7; possible D gene TRBD1, 6 bases. Germline CDR1 and CDR2: SEHNR and FQNEAQ (reference sequence). The CDR3 totals 13 residues. Trimming shortened V by 2 bases and J by 3 bases, and 8 bases separated the two germline ends. The CDR3 here is CASSLSQGYEQYF. The CDR3 bases are TGTGCCAGCAGCTTATCACAGGGCTACGAGCAGTACTTC.

This clonotype appeared a few times. This could be a read error, since a much larger clone is one nucleotide away. CDR3 region: CVSSLVKYSGANVLTF. The CDR3 DNA reads as TGTGTCAGCAGTTTAGTGAAGTACTCTGGGGCCAACGTCCTGACTTTC. The chain carries TRBV28 and TRBJ2-6; D remains ambiguous. CDR3 size: 16 residues. Germline-derived CDR1 and CDR2 are MDHEN and SYDVKM.

This chain joins TRBV10-2 and TRBJ2-7; D may correspond to TRBD1 or TRBD2 (5 bases each). In germline, CDR1 is WSHSY, CDR2 SAAADI. V was pared by 3 bases and J by 8 bases, with 14 bases between. The CDR3 spans 13 residues. The CDR3 sequence is CASSEGDAWKQYF. The CDR3 coding sequence is TGCGCCAGCAGTGAAGGGGACGCTTGGAAGCAGTACTTC.

In this sample, this clonotype turned up many times. The chain links TRBV6-1 to TRBJ2-7, with D tentatively TRBD2 (5 bases). This CDR3 is 14 amino acids long. The ends were cut back, 3 bases at V and 3 bases at J, with 12 bases in the middle. Per germline, CDR1 MNHNS and CDR2 SASEGT. CDR3 region: CASSDGPGIYEQYF. CDR3 DNA sequence: TGTGCCAGCAGTGATGGGCCGGGGATCTACGAGCAGTACTTC.

In its sample, this clonotype was seen many times. This sequence joins TRBV12-5 and TRBJ2-3, with D perhaps matching TRBD1 (6 bases). Germline-derived CDR1 and CDR2 are LGHNT and FRNRAP. The V and J ends lost 6 bases and 2 bases respectively, with 15 bases between them. The CDR3 has 15 amino acids. The chain's CDR3 is CASGRGDKFTDTQYF. The CDR3 DNA sequence: TGTGCTAGTGGGCGAGGGGACAAATTCACAGATACGCAGTATTTT.

Turning to this clonotype: A read error is possible here, since a much larger clone lies one base away. The missing conserved phenylalanine or tryptophan at the end of this CDR3 makes a read error likely. The chain couples TRBV6-5 to TRBJ2-1; 9 nucleotides match TRBD2. This CDR3 comprises 15 residues. The germline gives CDR1 MNHEY, CDR2 SVGAGI. V shed 5 bases and J 2 bases; nucleotides not matched to a gene: 4. The CDR3 sequence: CASSKSGGPYNEQFV. CDR3 in DNA: TGTGCCAGCAGTAAAAGCGGGGGGCCCTACAATGAGCAGTTCGTC.

This rearrangement joins TRBV11-2 to TRBJ2-2; D not certain. There are 13 residues in the CDR3. V was clipped by 4 bases and J by 5 bases, with 8 bases between them. Germline lookup yields CDR1 SGHAT and CDR2 FQNNGV. The CDR3 DNA reads as TGTGCCAGCAGCTCATTGGGGACCGGGGAGCTGTTTTTT. It translates to CASSSLGTGELFF.

On this clonotype itself: It may be a read error: a sequence one base away is much more abundant. The CDR3 loop reads CSTQRTGGNSPLHF. CDR3 nucleotides: TGCAGTACACAGAGGACAGGGGGTAATTCACCCCTCCACTTT. This chain links TRBV20-1 with TRBJ1-6; TRBD1 matches at 10 bases. J lost 6 bases, V lost 8 bases, and 7 bases had no gene match. Germline V gene sequence: CDR1 DFQATT, CDR2 SNEGSKA (reference sequence). The CDR3 has 14 amino acids.

As to this clonotype: The conserved final phenylalanine or tryptophan is absent from the CDR3, which likely points to a read error. V gene TRBV30 combines with J gene TRBJ2-1, with 10 bases lining up with TRBD1. Unmatched junction bases numbered 14, after V lost 5 bases and J lost 7 bases. Germline CDR1 and CDR2: GTSNPN and SVGIG (reference sequence). CDR3 length: 16 amino acids. The CDR3 is CAWGNLPGQGINEQFL. The CDR3 nucleotides are TGTGCCTGGGGTAACCTTCCGGGACAGGGGATAAATGAGCAGTTCTTA.

This clonotype was recorded at least ten times. The V gene is TRBV10-3, the J gene TRBJ2-7; 13 positions match TRBD2. Unmatched junction bases numbered 9, after V lost 10 bases and J lost 3 bases. Germline loops: CDR1 ENHRY, CDR2 SYGVKD. The CDR3 spans 15 residues. CDR3 residues: CATGGTSGTLYEQYF. CDR3 in DNA: TGTGCCACCGGTGGGACTAGCGGGACCCTCTACGAGCAGTACTTC.

Remarks on this clonotype: A read error is likely, as this CDR3 ends without the conserved phenylalanine or tryptophan. The J gene is TRBJ2-5, the V gene TRBV11-1; the D gene is possibly TRBD2 (5 bases). The ends were cut back, 10 bases at V and 2 bases at J, with 14 bases in the middle. Germline V gives CDR1 SGHAT, CDR2 FQDESV (reference sequence). The CDR3 is 13 amino acids. The CDR3 DNA reads TGTGCCACTCGGGGTGTTCCACAAGAGACCCAGTACCTC. Protein: CATRGVPQETQYL.

This clonotype was detected only a few times. The V call is TRBV28, the J call TRBJ1-5; tentatively, D is TRBD1 (5 bases). Germline V gives CDR1 MDHEN, CDR2 SYDVKM. V lost 2 bases and J lost 3, with 8 bases in between. The CDR3 is 14 residues long. In nucleotides, the CDR3 is TGTGCCAGCAGTTTAGGAGGGGTCAATCAGCCCCAGCATTTT. Residues: CASSLGGVNQPQHF.